This passage covers 10 T cell receptor beta chains from one sample sequenced in a study of T cell changes during pregnancy in multiple sclerosis (dated by TCRdb to the late 2010s). The method behind the library was the immunoSEQ multiplex PCR assay. TCRdb mirrors the immuneACCESS table, restricted to in-frame sequences. Some clones are absent from its copies; in checked studies, under half trace to an unresolved V gene, and the reason for the others is unknown. The sample table contains 91,000 or so clones; only one count was recorded for approximately 95% of them. The ten largest clones add up to almost 1% of the sample. Sample: peripheral blood, taken after pregnancy. Every receptor here comes from a female donor with multiple sclerosis, enrolled in a pregnancy study.

The chain links TRBV5-1 to TRBJ2-7; TRBD2 might be the D (5 bases). The CDR3 totals 14 residues. The ends were cut back, 2 bases at V and 2 bases at J, with 11 bases in the middle. Germline CDR1 is SGHRS and CDR2 is YFSETQ. CDR3 DNA sequence: TGCGCCAGCAGCTTTCAAACTAGTACCTACGAGCAGTACTTC. Translation: CASSFQTSTYEQYF.

The chain combines TRBV27 with TRBJ2-1; TRBD2 is a possible D gene (6 bases). The germline V and J ends were trimmed by 7 bases and 4 bases, with 17 bases remaining between them. This CDR3 has 15 residues. Germline V gives CDR1 MNHEY, CDR2 SMNVEV (reference sequence). The CDR3 spells CASMARDGRYNEQFF. The CDR3 bases are TGTGCCAGCATGGCGCGGGACGGAAGATACAATGAGCAGTTCTTC.

The CDR3, as DNA: TGTGCCAGCTCCCCGGGACTAGCGTCCTTTTCCTACAATGAGCAGTTCTTC. It translates to CASSPGLASFSYNEQFF. The rearrangement links TRBV18 to TRBJ2-1, with 10 nucleotides matching TRBD2. This CDR3 is built from 17 residues. The V and J ends lost 6 bases and 1 base, in that order; junction bases with no gene match: 9. Germline CDR1 and CDR2: KGHSH and LQKENI. Using reference TRBV18 and TRBJ2-1 for the parts outside the CDR3, the full variable domain is NAGVMQNPRHLVRRRGQEARLRCSPMKGHSHVYWYRQLPEEGLKFMVYLQKENIIDESGMPKERFSAEFPKEGPSILRIQQVVRGDSAAYFCASSPGLASFSYNEQFFGPGTRLTVL.

The V call is TRBV18, the J call TRBJ1-2; TRBD1 matches 12 bases. This CDR3 has 14 residues. The trim removed 6 bases at V and 6 bases at J, leaving 5 bases unmatched. Looked up from germline, CDR1 is KGHSH and CDR2 is LQKENI. The CDR3 DNA reads TGTGCCAGCTCTAAGGGACAGGGGGCCGATGGCTACACCTTC. It specifies CASSKGQGADGYTF.

V is TRBV19 and J is TRBJ1-2, with TRBD1 identical over 9 bases. Germline CDR1 reads LNHDA; CDR2 reads SQIVND (reference sequence). With V trimmed by 5 bases and J by 1 base, 5 bases remained unmatched. This CDR3 spans 15 amino acids. The chain's CDR3 is CASSADRGSNYGYTF. CDR3 nucleotide sequence: TGTGCCAGTAGTGCGGACAGGGGAAGTAACTATGGCTACACCTTC.

The J gene is TRBJ1-2, the V gene TRBV4-2; D perhaps matches TRBD1 (5 bases). Per the germline V gene, CDR1 is LGHNA and CDR2 is YNFKEQ. V was shortened by 3 bases and J by 5 bases, with 13 bases between the two germline ends. The CDR3 is 14 residues long. For the CDR3, the DNA is TGTGCCAGCAGCCATGAAAGACAGACTTATGGCTACACCTTC. Protein sequence: CASSHERQTYGYTF.

This clone is large by share. The CDR3 coding sequence is TGTGCCAGCTGGGTCGGGTTCGGTAACGAAAAACTGTTTTTT. This translates into CASWVGFGNEKLFF. This sequence joins TRBV2 and TRBJ1-4, with no clear D. Germline V CDR1 and CDR2: SNHLY, FYNNEI. The CDR3 contains 14 residues. V was clipped by 8 bases and J by 8 bases, with 18 bases between them.

This clone was counted a single time. The chain combines TRBV19 with TRBJ2-7; D call uncertain. The CDR3 extends over 13 amino acids. The germline CDR1 and CDR2 sequences are LNHDA and SQIVND (reference sequence). Trimming removed 3 bases at V and 6 bases at J, with 12 bases between. The CDR3 loop is CASSMGPGGEQYF. DNA of the CDR3: TGTGCCAGTAGTATGGGTCCGGGTGGCGAGCAGTACTTC.

The chain joins TRBV5-5 to TRBJ1-1; 9 bases are shared with TRBD1. Germline CDR1 SGHKS, CDR2 YYEKEE (reference sequence). V lost 0 bases and J lost 7; bases outside the gene matches: 7. The CDR3 runs to 15 residues. The CDR3 protein is CASSLGQGVGNEAFF. CDR3 DNA sequence: TGTGCCAGCAGCTTGGGACAGGGGGTCGGCAATGAAGCTTTCTTT. The complete variable domain, with remaining parts taken from reference TRBV5-5 and TRBJ1-1, reads DAGVTQSPTHLIKTRGQQVTLRCSPISGHKSVSWYQQVLGQGPQFIFQYYEKEERGRGNFPDRFSARQFPNYSSELNVNALLLGDSALYLCASSLGQGVGNEAFFGQGTRLTVV.

This rearrangement joins TRBV6-1 to TRBJ2-3; a weak D match, TRBD1 (6 bases). Trimming took 4 bases from V and 0 from J, leaving 14 bases between them. CDR1 is MNHNS, CDR2 SASEGT, per germline. The CDR3 is 16 residues long. The CDR3, as DNA: TGTGCCAGCAGTGCCTCCAGGGGATCTAGCACAGATACGCAGTATTTT. Residues: CASSASRGSSTDTQYF.